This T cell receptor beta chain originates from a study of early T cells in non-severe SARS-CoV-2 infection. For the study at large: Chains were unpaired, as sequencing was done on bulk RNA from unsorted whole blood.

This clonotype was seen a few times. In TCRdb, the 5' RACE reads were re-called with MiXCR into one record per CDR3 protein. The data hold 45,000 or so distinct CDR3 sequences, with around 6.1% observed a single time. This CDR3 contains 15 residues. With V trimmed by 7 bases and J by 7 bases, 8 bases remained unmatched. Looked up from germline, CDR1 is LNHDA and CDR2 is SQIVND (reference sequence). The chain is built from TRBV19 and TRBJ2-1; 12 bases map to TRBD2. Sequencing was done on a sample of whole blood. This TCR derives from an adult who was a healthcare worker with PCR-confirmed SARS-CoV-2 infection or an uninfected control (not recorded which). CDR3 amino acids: CASNALAGGRNEQFF. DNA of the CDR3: TGTGCCAGTAACGCCCTAGCGGGGGGGCGAAATGAGCAGTTCTTC.